These T cell receptor beta chains were read from a single sample in a study of blood T cell repertoires in COVID-19. Data came from immunoSEQ multiplex PCR; TCRdb stores just in-frame clones and leaves some out. Altogether 120,000 to 150,000 clones are present, around 84% being singletons, with the ten largest covering more than 4.5%. The sequencing sample was made of PBMCs or T cells enriched from blood (not recorded which). The source of these receptors is a woman in her fifties or sixties who had been exposed to COVID-19. CDR3s include the opening cysteine and the closing phenylalanine or tryptophan. D genes are given only for firm matches. For some rows the clone size is stated as once, few or many, or as a class when expanded; others skip it.

NA | TRBJ2-5 | TRBV19 | NA | CASSTTPGETQYF | TGTGCCAGTAGTACCACGCCCGGGGAGACCCAGTACTTC
NA | TRBJ1-4 | TRBV18 | NA | CASSLTGYEKLFF | TGTGCCAGCTCCCTCACAGGGTATGAAAAACTGTTTTTT
NA | TRBJ2-5 | TRBV11-3 | NA | CASSLGGHYGGPQYF | TGTGCCAGCAGCTTAGGGGGCCACTACGGGGGTCCCCAGTACTTC
TRBD2 | TRBJ2-3 | TRBV7-3 | NA | CASSLSGGMDTQYF | TGTGCCAGCAGTTTGAGCGGGGGGATGGATACGCAGTATTTT
NA | TRBJ2-7 | TRBV3-1/TRBV3-2 | NA | CASSHIYEQYF | TGTGCCAGCAGCCATATCTACGAGCAGTACTTC
TRBD1 | TRBJ1-2 | TRBV4-1 | few | CASSFGQGAYGYTF | TGCGCCAGCAGCTTCGGACAGGGCGCCTATGGCTACACCTTC
NA | TRBJ2-1 | TRBV27 | NA | CASNPRGYNEQFF | TGTGCCAGCAACCCTAGGGGGTACAATGAGCAGTTCTTC
NA | TRBJ2-7 | TRBV18 | NA | CASSPARREQYF | TGTGCCAGCTCACCTGCTAGGCGGGAGCAGTACTTC
NA | TRBJ2-7 | TRBV7-2 | NA | CASSYPAPGEKRQYF | TGTGCCAGCAGTTACCCCGCGCCCGGGGAAAAACGGCAGTACTTC
NA | TRBJ1-1 | TRBV5-1 | NA | CASSLAGGDTEAFF | TGCGCCAGCAGCTTGGCCGGGGGGGACACTGAAGCTTTCTTT
TRBD1 | TRBJ1-3 | TRBV19 | NA | CASKKGAIGPRSGNTIYF | TGTGCCTCCAAGAAGGGGGCAATCGGTCCTCGCTCTGGAAACACCATATATTTT
NA | TRBJ1-3 | TRBV30 | NA | CAWQWSSGNTIYF | TGTGCCTGGCAGTGGAGCTCTGGAAACACCATATATTTT
NA | TRBJ1-4 | TRBV18 | NA | CASSRTSTAGATNEKLFF | TGTGCCAGCTCACGAACCTCAACCGCCGGGGCAACTAATGAAAAACTGTTTTTT
NA | TRBJ1-6 | TRBV7-2 | NA | CASSFLGANSPLHF | TGTGCCAGCAGCTTTCTGGGGGCTAATTCACCCCTCCACTTT
NA | TRBJ1-5 | TRBV7-6 | NA | CASSLGSTPNQPQHF | TGTGCCAGCAGCTTAGGCAGTACCCCCAATCAGCCCCAGCATTTT
NA | TRBJ1-3 | TRBV7-7 | NA | CAISQTVSGNTIYF | TGTGCTATATCTCAGACAGTCTCTGGAAACACCATATATTTT
TRBD1 | TRBJ1-2 | TRBV28 | once | CASAADRGYGYTF | TGTGCCAGCGCCGCGGACAGGGGATATGGCTACACCTTC